The next 31 T cell receptor beta chains were all read from a single sample in a study of OX40 agonist ivuxolimab in advanced cancers. Sequencing was performed with immunoSEQ multiplex PCR; in TCRdb, only in-frame clones are kept and a portion is missing. The sample has 60,000 to 65,000 clones, around 83% seen once. This sample comprised CD4+ or CD8+ T cells sorted from blood, obtained in a trial of the OX40 agonist ivuxolimab. All receptors derive from an adult with an advanced solid tumor such as melanoma, head and neck, liver or kidney cancer.

V and J are TRBV11-1 and TRBJ1-2; weak D call: TRBD1 (5 bases). The CDR3 spans 14 residues. CDR1 SGHAT and CDR2 FQDESV come from the germline V gene (reference sequence). V was shortened by 5 bases and J by 0 bases, with 10 bases between the two germline ends. CDR3 residues: CASSRGVANYGYTF. CDR3 sequence (DNA): TGTGCCAGCAGCCGAGGGGTGGCTAACTATGGCTACACCTTC.

In this sample, this clone turned up a few times. The gene calls are TRBV5-1 and TRBJ1-2; no firm D call. Germline CDR1 is SGHRS and CDR2 is YFSETQ. V was shortened by 0 bases and J by 4 bases, with 7 bases between the two germline ends. The length of the CDR3 is 13 residues. The CDR3, as DNA: TGCGCCAGCAGCTTGGAAGCCAGCTATGGCTACACCTTC. Translating gives CASSLEASYGYTF.

This chain uses TRBV21-1 with TRBJ2-5; no DNA check was done on the table's D call, TRBD1. TRBV21-1 is designated a pseudogene. The CDR3 contains 15 residues. The CDR3 DNA follows: TGTGCCAGCAGCATCCGGGACACCATTGGGGAGACCCAGTACTTC. Protein: CASSIRDTIGETQYF.

The rearrangement uses TRBV5-1 and TRBJ2-7; 11 nucleotides align to TRBD2. The germline gives CDR1 SGHRS, CDR2 YFSETQ. This CDR3 region has 15 residues. V shed 4 bases, J shed 3 bases, and the junction held 6 bases outside the gene matches. Written as DNA, the CDR3 is TGCGCCAGCAGCCCGACTAGCGGGGTATTCTACGAGCAGTACTTC. Its protein product is CASSPTSGVFYEQYF.

The chain employs TRBV7-9 and TRBJ2-1; no clear D. Germline V gene sequence: CDR1 SEHNR, CDR2 FQNEAQ (reference sequence). The ends were cut back, 5 bases at V and 7 bases at J, with 6 bases in the middle. The CDR3 contains 11 residues. CDR3 region: CASSVENEQFF. CDR3 in DNA: TGTGCCAGCAGCGTAGAAAATGAGCAGTTCTTC.

The J gene is TRBJ2-7, the V gene TRBV30; TRBD1 might be the D (6 bases). The CDR3 consists of 11 residues. Germline CDR1 is GTSNPN and CDR2 is SVGIG (reference sequence). Trimming took 3 bases from V and 7 from J, leaving 10 bases between them. Here the CDR3 reads CAWSGQGEQYF. The DNA of the CDR3 is TGTGCCTGGAGCGGCCAGGGGGAGCAGTACTTC.

This clone was counted once. V gene TRBV5-1 combines with J gene TRBJ2-1; no definite D call. Per the germline V gene, CDR1 is SGHRS and CDR2 is YFSETQ. The V and J ends lost 3 bases and 4 bases respectively, with 2 bases between them. The length of the CDR3 is 11 residues. The CDR3 spells CASSWYNEQFF. DNA of the CDR3: TGCGCCAGCAGCTGGTACAATGAGCAGTTCTTC.

This chain joins TRBV10-2 and TRBJ2-2; 12 positions match TRBD1. With 8 bases clipped from V and 6 bases from J, the junction kept 13 bases outside the gene matches. This CDR3 has 17 amino acids. Germline-derived CDR1 and CDR2 are WSHSY and SAAADI. In nucleotides, the CDR3 is TGCGCCAGCCGAGACCCTTTCGGGACAGGGGGCTCCGGGGAGCTGTTTTTT. This gives the protein CASRDPFGTGGSGELFF.

This clone occurred once. The J gene is TRBJ2-3, the V gene TRBV5-8; D might be TRBD1 (6 bases). V lost 4 bases and J lost 2, with 14 bases in between. CDR3 length: 15 residues. CDR1 and CDR2 from the germline V gene are SGHTS and YDEGEE. The CDR3 DNA reads TGTGCCAGCAGCCCCGCGAGGGGGATCACAGATACGCAGTATTTT. It specifies CASSPARGITDTQYF. Using reference TRBV5-8 and TRBJ2-3 for the parts outside the CDR3, the full variable domain is EAGVTQSPTHLIKTRGQQATLRCSPISGHTSVYWYQQALGLGLQFLLWYDEGEERNRGNFPPRFSGRQFPNYSSELNVNALELEDSALYLCASSPARGITDTQYFGPGTRLTVL.

This chain uses TRBV4-1 with TRBJ2-2; D remains ambiguous. The V and J ends lost 1 base and 1 base respectively, with 7 bases between them. Germline CDR1 is MGHRA and CDR2 is YSYEKL. CDR3 length equals 15 residues. In DNA, the CDR3 is TGCGCCAGCAGCCAAGCCGGCGGGAACACCGGGGAGCTGTTTTTT. Protein: CASSQAGGNTGELFF.

The chain couples TRBV19 to TRBJ2-2; D remains unclear. V dropped 4 bases and J dropped 5 bases, with 14 bases sitting between them. This CDR3 spans 15 amino acids. Germline CDR1 reads LNHDA; CDR2 reads SQIVND (reference sequence). The CDR3 reads CASSTDHDPTGELFF. The CDR3 DNA reads TGTGCCAGTAGTACCGACCACGACCCAACCGGGGAGCTGTTTTTT. The variable domain in full, completed from reference TRBV19 and TRBJ2-2, reads DGGITQSPKYLFRKEGQNVTLSCEQNLNHDAMYWYRQDPGQGLRLIYYSQIVNDFQKGDIAEGYSVSREKKESFPLTVTSAQKNPTAFYLCASSTDHDPTGELFFGEGSRLTVL.

The CDR3 bases are TGTGCCAGCAGCCAACAGGGGGCGCTTACTGAAGCTTTCTTT. Amino acid sequence: CASSQQGALTEAFF. This sequence joins TRBV7-9 and TRBJ1-1; 9 positions match TRBD1. The germline gives CDR1 SEHNR, CDR2 FQNEAQ (reference sequence). V trimming: 5 bases; J trimming: 5 bases; junction bases outside the gene matches: 6. CDR3 length: 14 residues. The whole variable domain, filled in from reference TRBV7-9 and TRBJ1-1, reads DTGVSQNPRHKITKRGQNVTFRCDPISEHNRLYWYRQTLGQGPEFLTYFQNEAQLEKSRLLSDRFSAERPKGSFSTLEIQRTEQGDSAMYLCASSQQGALTEAFFGQGTRLTVV.

The gene calls are TRBV5-1 and TRBJ2-7, with D perhaps TRBD1 (6 bases). V was shortened by 9 bases and J by 3 bases, with 34 bases between the two germline ends. The germline V gene has CDR1 SGHRS and CDR2 YFSETQ. This CDR3 comprises 19 residues. CDR3 residues: CATLRGSQPFSVMYYEQYF. CDR3 DNA sequence: TGCGCCACCCTGAGGGGGTCCCAACCCTTTAGCGTGATGTACTACGAGCAGTACTTC.

This clone was counted a few times. The J gene is TRBJ2-7, the V gene TRBV7-6; D is undetermined. This CDR3 contains 12 residues. Germline-derived CDR1 and CDR2 are SGHVS and FNYEAQ. The V and J ends lost 4 bases and 6 bases respectively, with 10 bases between them. CDR3 protein: CASSSDWGEQYF. The DNA of the CDR3 is TGTGCCAGCAGCTCCGATTGGGGCGAGCAGTACTTC.

This clone showed up just a few times. The chain carries TRBV4-2 and TRBJ2-5; D tentatively fits TRBD1 or TRBD2 (5 bases each). CDR3 length equals 14 residues. The germline V and J ends were trimmed by 1 base and 2 bases, with 8 bases remaining between them. Germline assignment: CDR1 LGHNA and CDR2 YNFKEQ. CDR3 residues: CASSQGGTQETQYF. The DNA of the CDR3 is TGTGCCAGCAGCCAAGGGGGGACGCAAGAGACCCAGTACTTC.

The J gene is TRBJ2-5, the V gene TRBV19; possibly TRBD2 for D (6 bases). Trimming took 5 bases from V and 4 from J, leaving 20 bases between them. The CDR3 loop spans 16 amino acids. CDR1 is LNHDA, CDR2 SQIVND, per germline (reference sequence). The CDR3 protein is CASSWSGVGIGETQYF. The CDR3 DNA follows: TGTGCCAGTAGTTGGTCGGGAGTAGGAATTGGAGAGACCCAGTACTTC.

The chain employs TRBV2 and TRBJ2-1; D is perhaps TRBD2 (6 bases). The germline gives CDR1 SNHLY, CDR2 FYNNEI. V was shortened by 3 bases and J by 6 bases, with 15 bases between the two germline ends. This CDR3 is built from 15 residues. CDR3 DNA: TGTGCCAGCAGTGAGGAGCGGGTAGCGATCAATGAGCAGTTCTTC. Protein: CASSEERVAINEQFF.

The gene calls are TRBV4-1 and TRBJ2-3; 11 positions match TRBD2. The junction had 10 bases not matched to a gene; V was cut back by 4 bases and J by 1 base. In germline, CDR1 is MGHRA, CDR2 YSYEKL. The CDR3 is 18 amino acids. The CDR3, as DNA: TGCGCCAGCAGCCTCCTGATCCCGGGACTAGCGGGCACAGATACGCAGTATTTT. Translated: CASSLLIPGLAGTDTQYF.

The chain has TRBV11-2 and TRBJ2-3; 8 nucleotides line up with TRBD1. Unmatched junction bases numbered 13, after V lost 5 bases and J lost 3 bases. CDR1 SGHAT and CDR2 FQNNGV come from the germline V gene. This CDR3 comprises 17 residues. DNA of the CDR3: TGTGCCAGCAGCCCCCGTCTGAAAACAGGGGGGACAGATACGCAGTATTTT. It yields the protein CASSPRLKTGGTDTQYF.

Comment on this clone: Other DNA sequences in the same sample also yield this CDR3. The chain has TRBV7-9 and TRBJ1-2; 9 bases align to TRBD1. J was trimmed by 8 bases and V by 1 base; bases with no gene match: 8. Germline values: CDR1 SEHNR, CDR2 FQNEAQ (reference sequence). The CDR3 is made up of 15 amino acids. The CDR3, as DNA: TGTGCCAGCAGCTTAGGGGGGCGGACAGGGGACGGCTACACCTTC. Its protein is CASSLGGRTGDGYTF.

The rearrangement joins TRBV9 to TRBJ1-1, with D unresolved. The germline V gene encodes CDR1 SGDLS and CDR2 YYNGEE. Deletions cut 3 bases from V and 0 bases from J, with 12 bases between. The CDR3 spans 15 residues. The CDR3 region is CASSAVIRVNTEAFF. The DNA for the CDR3 is TGTGCCAGCAGCGCCGTCATACGGGTGAACACTGAAGCTTTCTTT.

This clone was picked up many times. J is TRBJ2-1 and V is TRBV5-1, with 9 bases that match TRBD1. Germline-derived CDR1 and CDR2 are SGHRS and YFSETQ. Losses at the gene ends were 4 bases for V and 5 bases for J; bases not matched to a gene: 7. The CDR3 is 15 residues long. The CDR3 loop reads CASSPGQGSHNEQFF. The CDR3 nucleotides read TGCGCCAGCAGCCCCGGACAGGGGTCCCACAATGAGCAGTTCTTC.

V is TRBV6-5 and J is TRBJ2-3, with D unresolved. The CDR3 sequence is 13 residues long. Trimming shortened V by 5 bases and J by 3 bases, and 9 bases separated the two germline ends. From germline, CDR1 is MNHEY and CDR2 SVGAGI. The CDR3 DNA is TGTGCCAGCAGTCCCCCCAATACAGATACGCAGTATTTT. Translated, it gives CASSPPNTDTQYF.

The chain joins TRBV6-6 to TRBJ1-6; TRBD1 is a possible D gene (5 bases). CDR3 size: 15 residues. The germline V gene has CDR1 MNHNY and CDR2 SVGAGI (reference sequence). The V end lost 6 bases, the J end lost 7 bases, and 16 bases lay between the germline ends. This CDR3 is CASRLRGTGNSPLHF. CDR3 in DNA: TGTGCCAGCAGACTACGAGGGACCGGGAATTCACCCCTCCACTTT.

The chain has TRBV14 and TRBJ2-5, with TRBD1 identical over 11 bases. Germline CDR1 SGHDN, CDR2 FVKESK. CDR3 length: 15 amino acids. V lost 3 bases and J lost 5; bases outside the gene matches: 5. The CDR3 is CASSQWDRGGETQYF. In DNA, the CDR3 is TGTGCCAGCAGCCAGTGGGACAGGGGGGGCGAGACCCAGTACTTC.

This clone appeared a single time. V is TRBV27 and J is TRBJ2-7, with unresolved D. Germline CDR1 and CDR2: MNHEY and SMNVEV (reference sequence). This CDR3 region has 10 residues. The CDR3 spells CERPNYEQYF. The CDR3 bases are TGTGAACGCCCAAATTACGAGCAGTACTTC.

CDR3 in amino acids: CASSLPVGTEAFF. Here the CDR3 DNA reads TGTGCCAGCAGCTTACCGGTCGGGACTGAAGCTTTCTTT. V gene TRBV5-4 combines with J gene TRBJ1-1; the D is unclear. The CDR3 loop spans 13 amino acids. Trimming removed 2 bases at V and 5 bases at J, with 10 bases between. Germline V gene lookup returns CDR1 SGHNT and CDR2 YYREEE (reference sequence).

The chain couples TRBV18 to TRBJ2-5; D is uncertain. CDR1 is KGHSH, CDR2 LQKENI, per germline. This CDR3 has 14 amino acids. V lost 2 bases, J lost 0 bases, and 7 bases lay in between. The CDR3 sequence is CASSPRADQETQYF. CDR3 bases: TGTGCCAGCTCACCAAGGGCGGACCAAGAGACCCAGTACTTC.

The chain uses TRBV7-3 and TRBJ2-1, with no clear D. Germline V gives CDR1 SGHTA, CDR2 FQGTGA. The length of the CDR3 is 14 residues. The germline V and J ends were trimmed by 2 bases and 3 bases, with 8 bases remaining between them. CDR3 region: CASSLVGNYNEQFF. The CDR3 DNA sequence: TGTGCCAGCAGCTTAGTGGGGAACTACAATGAGCAGTTCTTC.

This sequence joins TRBV30 and TRBJ2-7; TRBD1 is a possible D gene (5 bases). This CDR3 comprises 15 residues. The V and J ends lost 0 bases and 2 bases respectively, with 14 bases between them. Germline CDR1 and CDR2: GTSNPN and SVGIG (reference sequence). The CDR3 loop reads CAWSVGAWGAYEQYF. CDR3 in DNA: TGTGCCTGGAGTGTTGGGGCTTGGGGTGCCTACGAGCAGTACTTC.

The J gene is TRBJ2-2, the V gene TRBV11-2; D may match TRBD1 or TRBD2 (6 bases each). CDR1 and CDR2 from the germline V gene are SGHAT and FQNNGV. The ends were cut back, 4 bases at V and 4 bases at J, with 19 bases in the middle. CDR3 length equals 17 residues. CDR3 in amino acids: CASSSRRVKDSTGELFF. The CDR3 DNA is TGTGCCAGCAGCTCAAGGAGGGTAAAGGACAGCACCGGGGAGCTGTTTTTT.